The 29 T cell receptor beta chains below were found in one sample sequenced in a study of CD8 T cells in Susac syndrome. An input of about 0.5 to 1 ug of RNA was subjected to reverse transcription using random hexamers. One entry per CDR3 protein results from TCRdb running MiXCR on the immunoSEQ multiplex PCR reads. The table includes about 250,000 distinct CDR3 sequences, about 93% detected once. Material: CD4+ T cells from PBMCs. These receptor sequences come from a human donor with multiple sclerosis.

CDR3 in DNA: TGTGCCAGCAGCCAAGATGTCGCCAGGGGGATGTATGGCTACACCTTC. Translated, it gives CASSQDVARGMYGYTF. The V and J genes are TRBV3-1 and TRBJ1-2; 7 nucleotides match TRBD1. V lost 0 bases, J lost 5 bases, and 9 bases stayed unmatched. The CDR3 totals 16 residues. Germline assignment: CDR1 LGHDT and CDR2 YNNKEL (reference sequence).

The DNA of the CDR3 is TGCAGTGCTAGGACAACAGGGGCTTCTAATTCACCCCTCCACTTT. It is translated as CSARTTGASNSPLHF. V and J are TRBV20-1 and TRBJ1-6; 7 nucleotides align to TRBD1. The CDR3 is 15 residues long. Germline V gives CDR1 DFQATT, CDR2 SNEGSKA (reference sequence). After removal of 3 bases from V and 6 bases from J, the junction contained 8 bases not matched to a gene.

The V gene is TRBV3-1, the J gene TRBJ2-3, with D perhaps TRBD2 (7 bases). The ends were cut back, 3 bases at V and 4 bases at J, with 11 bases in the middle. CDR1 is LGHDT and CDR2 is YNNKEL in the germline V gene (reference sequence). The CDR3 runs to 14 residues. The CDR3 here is CASSHFGGPDTQYF. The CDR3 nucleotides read TGTGCCAGCAGCCACTTCGGGGGGCCAGATACGCAGTATTTT.

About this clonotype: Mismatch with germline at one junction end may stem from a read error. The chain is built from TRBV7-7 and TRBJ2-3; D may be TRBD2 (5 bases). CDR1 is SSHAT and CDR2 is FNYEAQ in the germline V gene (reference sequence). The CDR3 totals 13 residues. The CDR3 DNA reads TGTGCTAGCAGCTTGGACTTCACAGATACGCAGTATTTT. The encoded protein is CASSLDFTDTQYF. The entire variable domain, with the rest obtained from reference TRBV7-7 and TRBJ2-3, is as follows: GAGVSQSPRYKVTKRGQDVTLRCDPISSHATLYWYQQALGQGPEFLTYFNYEAQPDKSGLPSDRFSAERPEGSISTLTIQRTEQRDSAMYRCASSLDFTDTQYFGPGTRLTVL.

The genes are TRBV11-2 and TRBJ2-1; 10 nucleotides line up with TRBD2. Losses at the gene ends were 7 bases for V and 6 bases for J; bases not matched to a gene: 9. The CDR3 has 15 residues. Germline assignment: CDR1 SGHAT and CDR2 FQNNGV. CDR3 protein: CASTVSGGASNEQFF. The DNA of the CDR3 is TGTGCCAGCACCGTAAGCGGGGGGGCTTCCAATGAGCAGTTCTTC.

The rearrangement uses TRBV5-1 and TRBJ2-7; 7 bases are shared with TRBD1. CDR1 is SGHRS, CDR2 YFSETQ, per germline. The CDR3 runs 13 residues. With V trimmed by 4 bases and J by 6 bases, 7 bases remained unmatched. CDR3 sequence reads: CASSLYRGGEQYV. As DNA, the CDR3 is TGCGCCAGCAGCCTGTACAGGGGCGGCGAGCAGTACGTC.

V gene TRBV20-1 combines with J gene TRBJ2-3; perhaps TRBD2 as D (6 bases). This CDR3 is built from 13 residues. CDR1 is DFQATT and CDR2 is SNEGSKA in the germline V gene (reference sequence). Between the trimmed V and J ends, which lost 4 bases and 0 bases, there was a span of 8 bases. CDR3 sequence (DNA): TGCAGTGCTACTGGGACTAGCACAGATACGCAGTATTTT. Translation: CSATGTSTDTQYF.

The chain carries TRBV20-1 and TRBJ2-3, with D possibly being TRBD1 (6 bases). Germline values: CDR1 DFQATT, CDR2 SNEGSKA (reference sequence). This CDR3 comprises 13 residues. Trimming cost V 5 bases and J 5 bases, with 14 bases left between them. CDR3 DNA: TGCAGTGCTCCTCAGACAGGTCAAGATACGCAGTATTTT. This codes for CSAPQTGQDTQYF.

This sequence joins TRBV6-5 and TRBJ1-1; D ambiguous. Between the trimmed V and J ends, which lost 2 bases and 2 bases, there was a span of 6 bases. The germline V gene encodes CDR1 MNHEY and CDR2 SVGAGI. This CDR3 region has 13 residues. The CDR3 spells CASSYEENTEAFF. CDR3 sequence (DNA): TGTGCCAGCAGTTACGAGGAAAACACTGAAGCTTTCTTT.

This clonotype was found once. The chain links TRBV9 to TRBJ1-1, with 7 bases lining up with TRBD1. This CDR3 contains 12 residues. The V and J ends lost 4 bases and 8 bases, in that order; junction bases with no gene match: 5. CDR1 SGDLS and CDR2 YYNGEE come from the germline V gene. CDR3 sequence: CASSTPTGEAFF. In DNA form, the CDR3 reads TGTGCCAGCAGCACACCGACAGGGGAAGCTTTCTTT.

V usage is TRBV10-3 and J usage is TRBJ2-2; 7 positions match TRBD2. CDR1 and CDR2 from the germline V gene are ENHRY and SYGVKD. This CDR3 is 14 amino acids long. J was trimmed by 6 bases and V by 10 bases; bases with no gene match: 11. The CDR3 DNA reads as TGTGCCACCCAACCGACTAGCACGCCCGGGGAGCTGTTTTTT. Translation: CATQPTSTPGELFF.

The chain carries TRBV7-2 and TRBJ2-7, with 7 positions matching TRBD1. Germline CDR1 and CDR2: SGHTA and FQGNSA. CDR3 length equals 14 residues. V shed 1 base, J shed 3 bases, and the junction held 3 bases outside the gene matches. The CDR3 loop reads CASSLVGTVYEQYF. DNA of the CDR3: TGTGCCAGCAGCTTAGTGGGGACAGTCTACGAGCAGTACTTC.

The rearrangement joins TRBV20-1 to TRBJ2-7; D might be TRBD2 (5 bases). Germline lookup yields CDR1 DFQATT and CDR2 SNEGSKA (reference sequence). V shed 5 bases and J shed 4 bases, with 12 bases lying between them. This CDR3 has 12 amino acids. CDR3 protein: CSAVWTRYEQYV. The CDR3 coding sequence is TGCAGTGCTGTCTGGACTCGGTACGAGCAGTACGTC.

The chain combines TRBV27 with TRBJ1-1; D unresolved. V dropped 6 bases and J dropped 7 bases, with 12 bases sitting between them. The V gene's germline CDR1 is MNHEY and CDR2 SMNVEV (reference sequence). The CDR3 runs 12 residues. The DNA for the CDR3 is TGTGCCAGCAGAGAACGTTGGGGTGAAGCTTTCTTT. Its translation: CASRERWGEAFF.

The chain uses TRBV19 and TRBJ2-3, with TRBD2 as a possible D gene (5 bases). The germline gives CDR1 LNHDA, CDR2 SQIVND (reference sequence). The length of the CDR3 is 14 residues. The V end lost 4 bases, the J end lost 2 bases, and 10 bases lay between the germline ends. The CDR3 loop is CASSTSRDTDTQYF. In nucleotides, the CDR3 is TGTGCCAGTAGTACCTCTCGGGACACAGATACGCAGTATTTT.

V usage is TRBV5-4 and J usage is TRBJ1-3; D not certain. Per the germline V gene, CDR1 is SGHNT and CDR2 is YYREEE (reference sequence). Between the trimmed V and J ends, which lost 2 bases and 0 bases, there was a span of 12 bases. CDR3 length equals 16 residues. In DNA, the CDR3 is TGTGCCAGCAGCTTAGGGAGCTTAACCTCTGGAAACACCATATATTTT. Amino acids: CASSLGSLTSGNTIYF.

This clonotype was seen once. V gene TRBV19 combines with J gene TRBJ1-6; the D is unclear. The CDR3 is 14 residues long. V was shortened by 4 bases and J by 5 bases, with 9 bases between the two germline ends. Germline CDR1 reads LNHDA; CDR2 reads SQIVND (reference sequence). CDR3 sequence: CASSSTGNNSPLHF. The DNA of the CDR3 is TGTGCCAGTAGTAGTACCGGAAATAATTCACCCCTCCACTTT. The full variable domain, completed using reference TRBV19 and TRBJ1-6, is DGGITQSPKYLFRKEGQNVTLSCEQNLNHDAMYWYRQDPGQGLRLIYYSQIVNDFQKGDIAEGYSVSREKKESFPLTVTSAQKNPTAFYLCASSSTGNNSPLHFGNGTRLTVT.

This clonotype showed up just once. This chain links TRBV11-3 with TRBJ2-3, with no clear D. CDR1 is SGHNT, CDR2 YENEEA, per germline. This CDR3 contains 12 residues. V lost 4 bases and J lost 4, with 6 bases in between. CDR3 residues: CASSSSSDTQYF. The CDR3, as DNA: TGTGCCAGCAGCTCAAGTTCAGATACGCAGTATTTT.

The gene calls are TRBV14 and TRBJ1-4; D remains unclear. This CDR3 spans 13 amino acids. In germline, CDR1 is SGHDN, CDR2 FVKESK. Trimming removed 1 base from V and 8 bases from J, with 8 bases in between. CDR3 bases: TGTGCCAGCAGCCAAGTGGGCGGGGAAAAACTGTTTTTT. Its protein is CASSQVGGEKLFF.

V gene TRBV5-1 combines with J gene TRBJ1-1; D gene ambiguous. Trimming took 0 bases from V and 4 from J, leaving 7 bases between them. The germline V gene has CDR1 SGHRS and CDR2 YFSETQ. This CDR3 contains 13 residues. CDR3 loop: CASSLVLTTEAFF. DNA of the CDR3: TGCGCCAGCAGCTTGGTGTTAACCACTGAAGCTTTCTTT.

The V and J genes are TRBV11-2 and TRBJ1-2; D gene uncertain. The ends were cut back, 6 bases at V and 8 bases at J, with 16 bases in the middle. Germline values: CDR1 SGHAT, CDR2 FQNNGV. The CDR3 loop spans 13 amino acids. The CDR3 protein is CASRNSGGTGYTF. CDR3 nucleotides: TGTGCCAGCAGGAATAGTGGCGGAACGGGCTACACCTTC.

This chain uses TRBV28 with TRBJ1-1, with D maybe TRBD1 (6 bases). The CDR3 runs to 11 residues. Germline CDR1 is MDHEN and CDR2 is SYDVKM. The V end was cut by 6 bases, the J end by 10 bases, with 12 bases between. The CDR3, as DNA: TGTGCCAGCAGGATACAGGGCCGAGCTTTCTTT. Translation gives CASRIQGRAFF.

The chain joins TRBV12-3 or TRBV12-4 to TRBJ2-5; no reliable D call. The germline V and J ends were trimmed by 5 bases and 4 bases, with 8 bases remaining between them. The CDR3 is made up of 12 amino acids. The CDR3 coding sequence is TGTGCCAGCAGTCCCCGGTTAGAGACCCAGTACTTC. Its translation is CASSPRLETQYF.

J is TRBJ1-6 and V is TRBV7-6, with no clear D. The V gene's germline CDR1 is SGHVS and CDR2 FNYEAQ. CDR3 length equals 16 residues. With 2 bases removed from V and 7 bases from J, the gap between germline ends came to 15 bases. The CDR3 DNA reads TGTGCCAGCAGCTTAAGGTCGTTCAAAAACAATTCACCCCTCCACTTT. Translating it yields CASSLRSFKNNSPLHF.

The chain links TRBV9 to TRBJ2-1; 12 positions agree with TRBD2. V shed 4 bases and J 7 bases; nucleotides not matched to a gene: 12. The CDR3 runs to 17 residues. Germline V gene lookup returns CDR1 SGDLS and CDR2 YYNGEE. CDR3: CASSKRNLAGGPNEQFF. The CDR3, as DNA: TGTGCCAGCAGCAAGAGAAACCTAGCGGGAGGGCCGAATGAGCAGTTCTTC. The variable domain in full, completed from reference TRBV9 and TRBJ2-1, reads DSGVTQTPKHLITATGQRVTLRCSPRSGDLSVYWYQQSLDQGLQFLIQYYNGEERAKGNILERFSAQQFPDLHSELNLSSLELGDSALYFCASSKRNLAGGPNEQFFGPGTRLTVL.

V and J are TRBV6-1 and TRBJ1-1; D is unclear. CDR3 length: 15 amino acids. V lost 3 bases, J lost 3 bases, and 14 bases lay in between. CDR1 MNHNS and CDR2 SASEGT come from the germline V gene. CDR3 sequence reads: CASSESTGWDTEAFF. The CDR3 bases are TGTGCCAGCAGTGAGAGCACCGGATGGGACACTGAAGCTTTCTTT.

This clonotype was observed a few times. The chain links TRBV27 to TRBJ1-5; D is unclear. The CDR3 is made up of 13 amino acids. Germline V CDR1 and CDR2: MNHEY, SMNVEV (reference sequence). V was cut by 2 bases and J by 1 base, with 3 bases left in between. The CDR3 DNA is TGTGCCAGCAGTTTACACAGCAATCAGCCCCAGCATTTT. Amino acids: CASSLHSNQPQHF.

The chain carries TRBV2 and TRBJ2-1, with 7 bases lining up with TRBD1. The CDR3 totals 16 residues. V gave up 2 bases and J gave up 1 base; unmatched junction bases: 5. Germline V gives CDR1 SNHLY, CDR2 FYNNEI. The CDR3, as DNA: TGTGCCAGCAGTGAAAAGGGACAGTCGTCCTACAATGAGCAGTTCTTC. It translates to CASSEKGQSSYNEQFF.

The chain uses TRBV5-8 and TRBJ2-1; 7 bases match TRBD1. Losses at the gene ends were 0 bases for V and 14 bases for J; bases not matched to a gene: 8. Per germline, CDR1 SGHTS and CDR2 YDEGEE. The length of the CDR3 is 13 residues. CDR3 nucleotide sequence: TGTGCCAGCAGCTTGGCCGACAGGGTTTTGAAGTTCTTC. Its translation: CASSLADRVLKFF.